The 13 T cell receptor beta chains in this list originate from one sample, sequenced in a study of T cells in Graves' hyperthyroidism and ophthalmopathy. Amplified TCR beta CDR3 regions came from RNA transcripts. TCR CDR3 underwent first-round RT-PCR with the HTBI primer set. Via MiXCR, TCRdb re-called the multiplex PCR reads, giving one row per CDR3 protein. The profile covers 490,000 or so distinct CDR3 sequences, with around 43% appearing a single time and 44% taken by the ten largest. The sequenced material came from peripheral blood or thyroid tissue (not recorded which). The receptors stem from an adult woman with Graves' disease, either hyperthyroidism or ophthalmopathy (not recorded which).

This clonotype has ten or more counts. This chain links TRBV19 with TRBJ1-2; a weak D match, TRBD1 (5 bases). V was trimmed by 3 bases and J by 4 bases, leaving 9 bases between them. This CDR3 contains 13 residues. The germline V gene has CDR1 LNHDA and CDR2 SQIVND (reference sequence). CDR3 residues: CASSMAGGYGYTF. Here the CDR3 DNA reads TGTGCCAGTAGTATGGCGGGGGGCTATGGCTACACCTTC.

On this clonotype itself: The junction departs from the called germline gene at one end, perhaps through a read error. CDR3 sequence: CAASRDKGTEEGGYTF. The DNA of the CDR3 is TGTGCCGCCAGCAGAGACAAGGGTACGGAGGAAGGCGGCTACACCTTC. The chain has TRBV15 and TRBJ1-2, with D unclear. The CDR3 runs 16 residues. Germline CDR1 and CDR2: LNHNV and YYDKDF (reference sequence).

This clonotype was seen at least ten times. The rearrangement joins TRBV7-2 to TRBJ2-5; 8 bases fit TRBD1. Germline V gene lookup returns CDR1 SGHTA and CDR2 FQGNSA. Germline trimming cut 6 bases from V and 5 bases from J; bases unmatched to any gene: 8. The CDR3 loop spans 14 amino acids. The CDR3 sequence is CASSSQGARETQYF. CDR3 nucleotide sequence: TGTGCCAGCAGTTCGCAGGGGGCGCGGGAGACCCAGTACTTC.

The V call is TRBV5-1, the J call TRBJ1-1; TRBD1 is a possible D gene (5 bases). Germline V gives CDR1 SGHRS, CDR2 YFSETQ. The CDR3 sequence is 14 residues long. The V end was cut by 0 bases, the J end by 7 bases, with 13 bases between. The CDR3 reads CASSLVFGGGEAFF. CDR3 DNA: TGCGCCAGCAGCTTGGTATTTGGTGGGGGTGAAGCTTTCTTT.

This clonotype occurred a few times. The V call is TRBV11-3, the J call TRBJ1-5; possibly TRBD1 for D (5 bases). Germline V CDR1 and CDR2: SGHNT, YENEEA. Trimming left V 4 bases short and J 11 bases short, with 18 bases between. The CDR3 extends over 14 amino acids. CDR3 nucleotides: TGTGCCAGCAGCTCAACCGGGGCCCAAGAGACCCAGCATTTT. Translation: CASSSTGAQETQHF.

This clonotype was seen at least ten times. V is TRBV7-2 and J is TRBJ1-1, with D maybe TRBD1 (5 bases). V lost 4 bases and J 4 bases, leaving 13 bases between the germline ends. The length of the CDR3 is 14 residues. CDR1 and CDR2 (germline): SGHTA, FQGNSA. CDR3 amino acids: CASSSKGRGTEAFF. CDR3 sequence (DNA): TGTGCCAGCAGCTCCAAGGGGAGAGGCACTGAAGCTTTCTTT.

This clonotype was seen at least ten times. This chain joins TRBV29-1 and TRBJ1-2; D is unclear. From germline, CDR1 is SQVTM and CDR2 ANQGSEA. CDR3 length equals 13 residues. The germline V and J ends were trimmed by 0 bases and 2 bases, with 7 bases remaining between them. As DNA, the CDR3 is TGCAGCGTTGAAGATGGGCTGAACTATGGCTACACCTTC. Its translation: CSVEDGLNYGYTF.

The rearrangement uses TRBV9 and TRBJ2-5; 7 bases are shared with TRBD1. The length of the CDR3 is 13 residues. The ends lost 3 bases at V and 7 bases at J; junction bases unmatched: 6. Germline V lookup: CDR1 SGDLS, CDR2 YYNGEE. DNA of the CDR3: TGTGCCAGCAGCGCACAGGGGCGCGGGACCCAGTACTTC. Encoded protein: CASSAQGRGTQYF. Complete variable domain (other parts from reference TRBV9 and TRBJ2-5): DSGVTQTPKHLITATGQRVTLRCSPRSGDLSVYWYQQSLDQGLQFLIQYYNGEERAKGNILERFSAQQFPDLHSELNLSSLELGDSALYFCASSAQGRGTQYFGPGTRLLVL.

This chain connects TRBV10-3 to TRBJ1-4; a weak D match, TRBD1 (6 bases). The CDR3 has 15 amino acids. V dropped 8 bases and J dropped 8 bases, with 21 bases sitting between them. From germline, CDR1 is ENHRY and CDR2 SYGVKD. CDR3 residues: CAIPPWRDTGEKLFF. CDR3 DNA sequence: TGTGCCATCCCTCCGTGGCGGGACACCGGGGAAAAACTGTTTTTT.

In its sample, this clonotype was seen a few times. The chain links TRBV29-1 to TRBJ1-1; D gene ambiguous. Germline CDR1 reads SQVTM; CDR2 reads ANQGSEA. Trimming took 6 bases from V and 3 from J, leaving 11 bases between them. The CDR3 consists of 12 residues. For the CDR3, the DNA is TGCAGCGTCGCCCGTCCCGACACTGAAGCTTTCTTT. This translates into CSVARPDTEAFF.

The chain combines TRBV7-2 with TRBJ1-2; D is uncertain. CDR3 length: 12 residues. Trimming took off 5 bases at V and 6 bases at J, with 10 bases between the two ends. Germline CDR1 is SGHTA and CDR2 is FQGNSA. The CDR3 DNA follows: TGTGCCAGCAGCACCCCCGGGGATGGCTACACCTTC. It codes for CASSTPGDGYTF.

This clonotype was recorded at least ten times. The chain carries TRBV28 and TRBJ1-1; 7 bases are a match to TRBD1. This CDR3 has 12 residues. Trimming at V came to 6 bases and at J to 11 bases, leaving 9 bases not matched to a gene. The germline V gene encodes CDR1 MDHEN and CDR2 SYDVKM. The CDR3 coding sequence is TGTGCCAGCAGAACCACACAGGGGAGGGCTTTCTTT. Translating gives CASRTTQGRAFF.

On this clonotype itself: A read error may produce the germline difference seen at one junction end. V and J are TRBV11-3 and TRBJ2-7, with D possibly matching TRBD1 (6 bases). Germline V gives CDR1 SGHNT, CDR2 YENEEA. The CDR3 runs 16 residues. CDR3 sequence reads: CASSPRWDTSSYGQYF. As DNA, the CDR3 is TGTGCCAGCAGCCCGAGATGGGACACGAGCTCCTACGGGCAGTACTTC. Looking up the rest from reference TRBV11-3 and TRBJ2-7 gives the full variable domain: EAGVVQSPRYKIIEKKQPVAFWCNPISGHNTLYWYLQNLGQGPELLIRYENEEAVDDSQLPKDRFSAERLKGVDSTLKIQPAELGDSAVYLCASSPRWDTSSYGQYFGPGTRLTVT.